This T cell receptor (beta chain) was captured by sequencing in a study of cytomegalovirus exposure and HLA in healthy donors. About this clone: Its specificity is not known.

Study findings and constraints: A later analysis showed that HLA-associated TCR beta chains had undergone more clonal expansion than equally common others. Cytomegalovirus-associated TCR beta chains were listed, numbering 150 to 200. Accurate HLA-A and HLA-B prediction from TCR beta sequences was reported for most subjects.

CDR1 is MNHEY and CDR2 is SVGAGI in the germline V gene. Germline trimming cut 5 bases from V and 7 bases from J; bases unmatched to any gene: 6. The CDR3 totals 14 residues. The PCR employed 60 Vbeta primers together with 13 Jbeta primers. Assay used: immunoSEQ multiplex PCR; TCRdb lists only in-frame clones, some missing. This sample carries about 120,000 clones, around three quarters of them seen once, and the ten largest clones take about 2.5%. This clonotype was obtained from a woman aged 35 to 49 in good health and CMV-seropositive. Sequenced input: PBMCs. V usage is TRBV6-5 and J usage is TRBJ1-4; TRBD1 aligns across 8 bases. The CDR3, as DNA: TGTGCCAGCAGTCGGGACACAGGGGGTGAAAAACTGTTTTTT. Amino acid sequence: CASSRDTGGEKLFF.